A selection of T cell receptor beta chains follows, all from one sample in a study of response to subunit inactivated influenza vaccine. TCRdb reanalysed the RT-PCR reads using MiXCR and keeps one entry per CDR3 protein. In the table there are a few hundred thousand distinct CDR3 sequences, about 11% of which are singletons. These data were also reused for a study on T cells expressing NK-cell markers.

The input for sequencing was PBMCs from blood, taken on the day of vaccination. These receptors came from a man aged 50-60 years who received an inactivated influenza vaccine. The CDR3 runs from the conserved cysteine through the conserved F or W. Each record gives: D gene, V gene, J gene, clone size, CDR3 protein, CDR3 DNA. The D gene is left open where the match is weak. Size values are once, few and many counts, or a class for expanded clones, and some rows have none.

d_gene: -
v_gene: TRBV15
j_gene: TRBJ2-1
abundance: few
CDR3aa: CATDLGGGGNEQFF
CDR3nt: TGTGCCACCGACTTAGGGGGAGGGGGTAATGAGCAGTTCTTC

d_gene: TRBD1
v_gene: TRBV9
j_gene: TRBJ1-3
abundance: -
CDR3aa: CASSLPGTGGNTIYF
CDR3nt: TGTGCCAGCAGTCTGCCCGGGACAGGGGGAAACACCATATATTTT

d_gene: -
v_gene: TRBV6-8
j_gene: TRBJ2-7
abundance: -
CDR3aa: CASTPGPCRCEQYF
CDR3nt: TGTGCCAGCACCCCCGGACCCTGCAGGTGCGAGCAGTACTTC

d_gene: -
v_gene: TRBV15
j_gene: TRBJ1-6
abundance: many
CDR3aa: CATSRGKVQNNSPLHF
CDR3nt: TGTGCCACCAGCAGAGGGAAGGTGCAGAATAATTCACCCCTCCACTTT

d_gene: -
v_gene: TRBV15
j_gene: TRBJ2-3
abundance: -
CDR3aa: CATSRVTADTQYF
CDR3nt: TGTGCCACCAGCAGAGTAACGGCAGATACGCAGTATTTT

d_gene: TRBD2
v_gene: TRBV4-3
j_gene: TRBJ2-3
abundance: many
CDR3aa: CASSGRTSGGSDTQYF
CDR3nt: TGCGCCAGCAGCGGGCGGACTAGCGGGGGATCAGATACGCAGTATTTT

d_gene: -
v_gene: TRBV6-5
j_gene: TRBJ2-3
abundance: many
CDR3aa: CASSYGQSTDTQYF
CDR3nt: TGTGCCAGCAGTTACGGACAGAGCACAGATACGCAGTATTTT

d_gene: TRBD1
v_gene: TRBV7-8
j_gene: TRBJ2-4
abundance: -
CDR3aa: CASSQQGLGIQYF
CDR3nt: TGTGCCAGCAGCCAACAGGGGCTTGGCATTCAGTACTTC

d_gene: -
v_gene: TRBV30
j_gene: TRBJ1-5
abundance: -
CDR3aa: CAWSVQGYQPQHF
CDR3nt: TGTGCCTGGAGTGTACAGGGATATCAGCCCCAGCATTTT

d_gene: -
v_gene: TRBV12-3/TRBV12-4
j_gene: TRBJ1-3
abundance: few
CDR3aa: CASGRSSGNTIYF
CDR3nt: TGTGCCAGCGGACGGTCCTCTGGAAACACCATATATTTT

d_gene: -
v_gene: TRBV29-1
j_gene: TRBJ2-1
abundance: many
CDR3aa: CSVDRSYNEQFF
CDR3nt: TGCAGCGTTGACCGCTCCTACAATGAGCAGTTCTTC

d_gene: TRBD2
v_gene: TRBV4-1
j_gene: TRBJ2-2
abundance: -
CDR3aa: CASSQDRLAGGPNTGELFF
CDR3nt: TGCGCCAGCAGCCAAGATCGGCTAGCGGGGGGCCCGAACACCGGGGAGCTGTTTTTT

d_gene: -
v_gene: TRBV29-1
j_gene: TRBJ1-2
abundance: few
CDR3aa: CSVGPEAIYGYTF
CDR3nt: TGCAGCGTTGGCCCCGAAGCAATCTATGGCTACACCTTC